These 23 T cell receptor beta chains were sequenced from one sample in a study of CD8+CD57+ T cells in acquired aplastic anemia. The use of genomic DNA as template underpinned the TCR beta VDJ and CDR3 profiling. One entry per CDR3 protein, called by TCRdb with MiXCR from the reads. Of some 130,000 distinct CDR3 sequences listed, 48% are singletons. Sequences were obtained from sorted CD4+, CD8+, or CD8+CD57+ T cells (not recorded which) from PBMCs. These receptors all stem from a human donor in good health, serving as a control.

V is TRBV10-3 and J is TRBJ1-3; D unclear. The CDR3 has 15 amino acids. Trimming pared 4 bases from V and 1 base from J, leaving 11 bases between. Germline CDR1 and CDR2: ENHRY and SYGVKD. Here the CDR3 reads CAISGSAFSGNTIYF. The CDR3 DNA reads as TGTGCCATCAGTGGGTCAGCTTTTTCTGGAAACACCATATATTTT.

For this clonotype: A much larger clone is a single base away; this may be a read error. V usage is TRBV12-3 or TRBV12-4 and J usage is TRBJ2-5; 9 nucleotides match TRBD2. With 4 bases clipped from V and 9 bases from J, the junction kept 18 bases outside the gene matches. This CDR3 region has 17 residues. CDR3 loop: CASSSPSGVPGGEAQYF. For the CDR3, the DNA is TGTGCCAGCAGTTCCCCTAGCGGGGTTCCGGGGGGGGAGGCCCAGTACTTC.

The chain is built from TRBV25-1 and TRBJ2-3, with D possibly matching TRBD2 (5 bases). Looked up from germline, CDR1 is MGHDK and CDR2 is SYGVNS. Deletions cut 4 bases from V and 1 base from J, with 6 bases between. The length of the CDR3 is 13 residues. The DNA of the CDR3 is TGTGCCAGCAGTGGTAGCGGCACAGATACGCAGTATTTT. Its protein product is CASSGSGTDTQYF.

Many counts were recorded for this clonotype. This chain joins TRBV7-2 and TRBJ1-1; D uncertain. The germline V gene has CDR1 SGHTA and CDR2 FQGNSA. CDR3 length: 15 amino acids. Between the trimmed V and J ends, which lost 2 bases and 0 bases, there was a span of 10 bases. Here the CDR3 reads CASSLFSSVNTEAFF. The CDR3 bases are TGTGCCAGCAGCTTATTTAGCTCAGTGAACACTGAAGCTTTCTTT.

The rearrangement uses TRBV9 and TRBJ2-7, with TRBD2 as a possible D gene (6 bases). CDR3 length: 15 amino acids. CDR1 and CDR2 from the germline V gene are SGDLS and YYNGEE. V dropped 2 bases and J dropped 3 bases, with 15 bases sitting between them. CDR3 sequence (DNA): TGTGCCAGCAGCGTGAGCGGGCGGGCGGGCTACGAGCAGTACTTC. It is translated as CASSVSGRAGYEQYF.

V usage is TRBV2 and J usage is TRBJ1-5; tentatively, D is TRBD1 (5 bases). V shed 9 bases and J shed 2 bases, with 17 bases lying between them. The CDR3 consists of 15 residues. From germline, CDR1 is SNHLY and CDR2 FYNNEI. CDR3 DNA: TGTGCCAGTCGTTCGGGGGGAATCGGCAATCAGCCCCAGCATTTT. This sequence encodes CASRSGGIGNQPQHF. The full variable domain, with the rest looked up from reference TRBV2 and TRBJ1-5, is EPEVTQTPSHQVTQMGQEVILRCVPISNHLYFYWYRQILGQKVEFLVSFYNNEISEKSEIFDDQFSVERPDGSNFTLKIRSTKLEDSAMYFCASRSGGIGNQPQHFGDGTRLSIL.

This clonotype was seen ten or more times. The chain is built from TRBV14 and TRBJ2-7; 8 nucleotides line up with TRBD1. J was trimmed by 3 bases and V by 1 base; bases with no gene match: 5. The CDR3 contains 15 residues. Germline V gives CDR1 SGHDN, CDR2 FVKESK. The CDR3 region is CASSQAGQGFYEQYF. CDR3 coding DNA: TGTGCCAGCAGCCAAGCCGGACAGGGATTCTACGAGCAGTACTTC.

This clonotype was seen repeatedly, ten times or more. A much larger clone is a single base away; this may be a read error. The chain joins TRBV15 to TRBJ1-4; D uncertain. CDR1 is LNHNV, CDR2 YYDKDF, per germline (reference sequence). The CDR3 runs to 16 residues. The CDR3 region is CTTSRGPSATNEKLFF. CDR3 sequence (DNA): TGTACCACCAGCAGAGGGCCCTCGGCAACTAATGAAAAACTGTTTTTT.

This chain joins TRBV29-1 and TRBJ2-3, with 7 bases fitting TRBD2. Germline loops: CDR1 SQVTM, CDR2 ANQGSEA. V was pared by 7 bases and J by 0 bases, with 10 bases of the junction left unmatched. The CDR3 totals 15 residues. CDR3 sequence: CSEASGTSSTDTQYF. DNA of the CDR3: TGCAGCGAGGCAAGCGGGACCTCTAGCACAGATACGCAGTATTTT.

The chain couples TRBV19 to TRBJ2-6; TRBD1 is a possible D gene (5 bases). Germline-derived CDR1 and CDR2 are LNHDA and SQIVND (reference sequence). V was pared by 8 bases and J by 1 base, with 15 bases between. This CDR3 is 16 amino acids long. CDR3 nucleotide sequence: TGTGCCAGTCAGGGAAGGGTCATGTCTGGGGCCAACGTCCTGACTTTC. Translated: CASQGRVMSGANVLTF.

The chain employs TRBV29-1 and TRBJ2-1; 9 bases match TRBD2. The CDR3 runs 13 residues. V lost 4 bases and J lost 3; bases outside the gene matches: 1. CDR1 is SQVTM and CDR2 is ANQGSEA in the germline V gene. Here the CDR3 DNA reads TGCAGCGTTGCTAGCGGGGTCTACAATGAGCAGTTCTTC. The encoded protein is CSVASGVYNEQFF.

The rearrangement joins TRBV6-5 to TRBJ2-7; D is undetermined. The V gene's germline CDR1 is MNHEY and CDR2 SVGAGI. V shed 2 bases and J shed 0 bases, with 14 bases lying between them. This CDR3 comprises 16 residues. In DNA, the CDR3 is TGTGCCAGCAGTTACCCTACCCCCCCCAGCTCCTACGAGCAGTACTTC. Residues: CASSYPTPPSSYEQYF.

This clonotype was seen once. This sequence joins TRBV29-1 and TRBJ2-3; 13 bases map to TRBD2. The V segment lost 6 bases and the J segment 3 bases; nucleotides outside the gene matches: 3. Germline V gene lookup returns CDR1 SQVTM and CDR2 ANQGSEA. The CDR3 sequence is 14 residues long. The CDR3 here is CSVTTSGGTDTQYF. Written as DNA, the CDR3 is TGCAGCGTCACGACTAGCGGGGGGACAGATACGCAGTATTTT.

The chain links TRBV15 to TRBJ1-5; 8 bases match TRBD1. Germline lookup yields CDR1 LNHNV and CDR2 YYDKDF (reference sequence). Trimming removed 3 bases from V and 0 bases from J; junction bases left unmatched: 7. This CDR3 is built from 17 residues. In DNA form, the CDR3 reads TGTGCCACCAGCAGCTTTACAGGGGGTTATAGCAATCAGCCCCAGCATTTT. Protein sequence: CATSSFTGGYSNQPQHF.

Ten or more counts support this clonotype. The chain uses TRBV2 and TRBJ1-5, with 8 bases fitting TRBD1. V lost 6 bases, J lost 7 bases, and 11 bases stayed unmatched. CDR1 is SNHLY and CDR2 is FYNNEI in the germline V gene. CDR3 length: 15 amino acids. The CDR3 DNA sequence: TGTGCCAGCAGCGTTCGGACAGGGAATCGCCAGCCCCAGCATTTT. The encoded protein is CASSVRTGNRQPQHF.

The rearrangement links TRBV19 to TRBJ1-1; D ambiguous. The germline V and J ends were trimmed by 1 base and 5 bases, with 11 bases remaining between them. There are 14 residues in the CDR3. Germline V lookup: CDR1 LNHDA, CDR2 SQIVND (reference sequence). The CDR3: CASSIALGGTEAFF. The CDR3 nucleotides read TGTGCCAGTAGTATAGCCCTGGGAGGGACTGAAGCTTTCTTT.

The table lists this clonotype with a count of one. One end of the junction varies from germline; a read error may be responsible. This sequence joins TRBV10-3 and TRBJ1-2; 11 bases match TRBD1. Germline CDR1 ENHRY, CDR2 SYGVKD. This CDR3 has 15 residues. CDR3: CASSDPGQGAYGYTF. CDR3 in DNA: TGTGCCAGCAGTGACCCCGGACAGGGGGCTTATGGCTACACCTTC.

The chain is built from TRBV11-3 and TRBJ1-5, with 7 bases lining up with TRBD1. Germline lookup yields CDR1 SGHNT and CDR2 YENEEA. With 5 bases clipped from V and 6 bases from J, the junction kept 10 bases outside the gene matches. The CDR3 covers 15 residues. The CDR3 DNA reads TGTGCCAGCAGCCCCAACAGGGGAGAGTCTCAGCCCCAGCATTTT. Protein sequence: CASSPNRGESQPQHF.

This clonotype was counted many times. This rearrangement joins TRBV9 to TRBJ1-3; D is undetermined. Trimming removed 1 base from V and 0 bases from J, with 20 bases in between. This CDR3 is 19 amino acids long. Germline V gene sequence: CDR1 SGDLS, CDR2 YYNGEE. The CDR3: CASSVNPLTRSGSGNTIYF. The CDR3 nucleotides are TGTGCCAGCAGCGTAAATCCCTTGACACGCAGTGGCTCTGGAAACACCATATATTTT.

This clonotype showed up many times. V usage is TRBV20-1 and J usage is TRBJ1-1; 9 bases line up with TRBD1. CDR3 length: 11 residues. V lost 3 bases, J lost 9 bases, and 2 bases stayed unmatched. Germline V gene lookup returns CDR1 DFQATT and CDR2 SNEGSKA (reference sequence). For the CDR3, the DNA is TGCAGTGCTAGGGGGACAGGGAAAGCTTTCTTT. This gives the protein CSARGTGKAFF.

This clonotype showed up many times. The V call is TRBV7-2, the J call TRBJ1-1; D may be TRBD1 (6 bases). Trimming stripped 1 base from V and 3 bases from J, with 12 bases between. Germline CDR1 is SGHTA and CDR2 is FQGNSA. CDR3 length: 15 amino acids. The chain's CDR3 is CASSLEDRWYTEAFF. CDR3 coding DNA: TGTGCCAGCAGCTTAGAAGACAGGTGGTACACTGAAGCTTTCTTT. The entire variable domain, with the rest obtained from reference TRBV7-2 and TRBJ1-1, is as follows: GAGVSQSPSNKVTEKGKDVELRCDPISGHTALYWYRQSLGQGLEFLIYFQGNSAPDKSGLPSDRFSAERTGGSVSTLTIQRTQQEDSAVYLCASSLEDRWYTEAFFGQGTRLTVV.

This clonotype was seen ten or more times. The chain employs TRBV7-2 and TRBJ1-6, with 7 nucleotides matching TRBD1. CDR3 length: 17 residues. CDR1 SGHTA and CDR2 FQGNSA come from the germline V gene. The trim removed 5 bases at V and 0 bases at J, leaving 7 bases unmatched. The CDR3, as DNA: TGTGCCAGCAGCCGCGGCAACAGGGGCTCCTATAATTCACCCCTCCACTTT. Amino acid sequence: CASSRGNRGSYNSPLHF.

In its sample, this clonotype was seen many times. For the CDR3, the DNA is TGTGCCAGCAGCCTCTTCCGTGGTCAGATACAAGAGACCCAGTACTTC. Residues: CASSLFRGQIQETQYF. The V call is TRBV5-6, the J call TRBJ2-5; D gene uncertain. Between the trimmed V and J ends, which lost 4 bases and 2 bases, there was a span of 18 bases. The CDR3 has 16 residues. Germline V gene lookup returns CDR1 SGHDT and CDR2 YYEEEE.